The 9 T cell receptor beta chains below come from one sample, sequenced in a study of shared clonotypes between healthy human individuals. Clones were read by immunoSEQ multiplex PCR, and TCRdb kept only the in-frame ones, dropping some. In the table there are approximately 2,300,000 clones, about nine tenths of which are singletons. Material for sequencing was naive CD4+ T cells from PBMCs. The subset is: CD45RA+ positively selected. All receptors come from a man between 18 and 29 years old in good health. Some clones in this sample may be carry-over from other donors' samples.

The CDR3 region is CASSFLSGNYEQYF. CDR3 in DNA: TGCGCCAGCAGCTTCCTCTCGGGGAACTACGAGCAGTACTTC. This chain links TRBV5-1 with TRBJ2-7; TRBD2 might be the D (5 bases). The CDR3 covers 14 residues. The V gene's germline CDR1 is SGHRS and CDR2 YFSETQ. Trimming cost V 2 bases and J 3 bases, with 12 bases left between them.

The gene calls are TRBV6-6 and TRBJ2-2, with D possibly matching TRBD2 (5 bases). V dropped 6 bases and J dropped 4 bases, with 12 bases sitting between them. This CDR3 region has 14 residues. Germline V gives CDR1 MNHNY, CDR2 SVGAGI (reference sequence). The DNA for the CDR3 is TGTGCCAGCAGCCGCGACCTAGCCACCGGGGAGCTGTTTTTT. The encoded protein is CASSRDLATGELFF.

This clone was observed a single time. This chain connects TRBV2 to TRBJ1-2, with a possible D match to TRBD1 (6 bases). In germline, CDR1 is SNHLY, CDR2 FYNNEI. V lost 5 bases to trimming and J lost 8 bases, with 12 bases between them. There are 12 residues in the CDR3. The CDR3: CASSTLTGGYTF. CDR3 DNA: TGTGCCAGCAGTACCCTGACAGGCGGCTACACCTTC. Filled out from reference TRBV2 and TRBJ1-2, the complete variable domain reads EPEVTQTPSHQVTQMGQEVILRCVPISNHLYFYWYRQILGQKVEFLVSFYNNEISEKSEIFDDQFSVERPDGSNFTLKIRSTKLEDSAMYFCASSTLTGGYTFGSGTRLTVV.

The genes are TRBV29-1 and TRBJ1-2; TRBD1 might be the D (6 bases). This CDR3 contains 13 residues. Looked up from germline, CDR1 is SQVTM and CDR2 is ANQGSEA. The ends were cut back, 7 bases at V and 1 base at J, with 13 bases in the middle. This CDR3 is CSALTGINYGYTF. The CDR3 DNA follows: TGCAGCGCACTTACAGGGATTAACTATGGCTACACCTTC.

The gene calls are TRBV2 and TRBJ2-2; a possible D gene is TRBD1 (5 bases). The CDR3 sequence is 11 residues long. Germline V gene lookup returns CDR1 SNHLY and CDR2 FYNNEI. V lost 11 bases, J lost 5 bases, and 9 bases lay in between. Here the CDR3 reads CAGRGTGELFF. In DNA form, the CDR3 reads TGTGCCGGAAGGGGAACCGGGGAGCTGTTTTTT.

The gene calls are TRBV28 and TRBJ2-7; a possible D gene is TRBD2 (6 bases). Germline CDR1 and CDR2: MDHEN and SYDVKM. The CDR3 loop spans 14 amino acids. V lost 3 bases and J 3 bases, leaving 12 bases between the germline ends. The CDR3 loop reads CASSFLAGRYEQYF. CDR3 coding DNA: TGTGCCAGCAGTTTTTTGGCGGGACGCTACGAGCAGTACTTC.

The chain recombines TRBV7-9 with TRBJ2-7; D may be TRBD2 (6 bases). The CDR3 is 17 residues long. The germline gives CDR1 SEHNR, CDR2 FQNEAQ (reference sequence). V was cut by 5 bases and J by 3 bases, with 23 bases left in between. The chain's CDR3 is CASSTRWGGTSGYEQYF. The CDR3 DNA sequence: TGTGCCAGCAGCACTCGATGGGGCGGGACGTCTGGCTACGAGCAGTACTTC.

This clone was observed a single time. This chain uses TRBV15 with TRBJ2-1, with 7 bases that match TRBD2. Unmatched junction bases numbered 10, after V lost 1 base and J lost 7 bases. The CDR3 covers 16 residues. Germline loops: CDR1 LNHNV, CDR2 YYDKDF (reference sequence). The CDR3 sequence is CATSRAPAGYDNEQFF. CDR3 sequence (DNA): TGTGCCACCAGCAGAGCTCCAGCGGGATATGATAATGAGCAGTTCTTC.

The chain has TRBV7-9 and TRBJ2-7; 10 nucleotides align to TRBD1. Germline V gene lookup returns CDR1 SEHNR and CDR2 FQNEAQ (reference sequence). After removal of 5 bases from V and 3 bases from J, the junction contained 4 bases not matched to a gene. There are 14 residues in the CDR3. In DNA, the CDR3 is TGTGCCAGCAGCCCGGGACAGGGGAACTACGAGCAGTACTTC. This translates into CASSPGQGNYEQYF.